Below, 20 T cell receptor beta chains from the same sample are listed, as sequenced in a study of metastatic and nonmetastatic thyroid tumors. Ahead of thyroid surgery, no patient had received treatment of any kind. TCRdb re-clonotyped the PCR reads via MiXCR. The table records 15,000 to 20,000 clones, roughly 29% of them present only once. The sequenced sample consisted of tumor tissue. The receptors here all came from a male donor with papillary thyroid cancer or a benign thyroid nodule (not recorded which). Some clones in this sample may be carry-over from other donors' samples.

The CDR3 DNA follows: TGTGCCAGCAGTGATGAGGGACTAGAGAGGAATGAGCAGTTCTTC. Its protein is CASSDEGLERNEQFF. The chain links TRBV6-1 to TRBJ2-1, with 8 bases matching TRBD2. Germline CDR1 is MNHNS and CDR2 is SASEGT. V was pared by 3 bases and J by 7 bases, with 8 bases of the junction left unmatched. The CDR3 length is 15 residues.

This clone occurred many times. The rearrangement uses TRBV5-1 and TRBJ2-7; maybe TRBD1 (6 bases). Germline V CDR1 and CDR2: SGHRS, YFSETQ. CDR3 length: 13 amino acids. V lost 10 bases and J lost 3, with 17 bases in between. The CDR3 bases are TGCGCCTCATCGGACAGCCCTTACTACGAGCAGTACTTC. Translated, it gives CASSDSPYYEQYF.

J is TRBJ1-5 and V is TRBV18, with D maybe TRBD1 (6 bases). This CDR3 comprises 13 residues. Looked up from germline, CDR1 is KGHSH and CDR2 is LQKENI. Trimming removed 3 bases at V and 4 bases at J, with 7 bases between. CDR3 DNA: TGTGCCAGCTCACCGGACAGAAATCAGCCCCAGCATTTT. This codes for CASSPDRNQPQHF.

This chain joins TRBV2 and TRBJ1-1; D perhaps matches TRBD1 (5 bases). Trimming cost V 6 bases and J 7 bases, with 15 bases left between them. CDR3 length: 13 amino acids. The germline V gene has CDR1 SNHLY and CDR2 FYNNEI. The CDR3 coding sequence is TGTGCCAGCAGATCACTTGACAGTTTTGAAGCTTTCTTT. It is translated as CASRSLDSFEAFF.

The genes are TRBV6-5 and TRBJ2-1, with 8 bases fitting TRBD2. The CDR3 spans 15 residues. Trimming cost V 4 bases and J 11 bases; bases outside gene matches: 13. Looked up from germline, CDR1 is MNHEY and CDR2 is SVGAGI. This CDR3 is CASSCKGAGEVQQFF. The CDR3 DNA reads TGTGCCAGCAGTTGTAAGGGAGCGGGAGAGGTTCAGCAGTTCTTC.

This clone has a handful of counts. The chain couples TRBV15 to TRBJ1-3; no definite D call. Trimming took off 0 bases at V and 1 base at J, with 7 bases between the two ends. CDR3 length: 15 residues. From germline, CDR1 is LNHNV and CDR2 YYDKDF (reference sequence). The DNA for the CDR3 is TGTGCCACCAGCAGAGATGCGGGGTCTGGAAACACCATATATTTT. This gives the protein CATSRDAGSGNTIYF.

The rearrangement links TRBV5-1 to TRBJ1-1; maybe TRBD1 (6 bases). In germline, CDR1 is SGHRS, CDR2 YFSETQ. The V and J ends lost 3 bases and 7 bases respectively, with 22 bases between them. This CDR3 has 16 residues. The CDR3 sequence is CASSSGAARGIGEAFF. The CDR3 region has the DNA TGCGCCAGCAGCTCGGGGGCGGCAAGGGGAATCGGTGAAGCTTTCTTT.

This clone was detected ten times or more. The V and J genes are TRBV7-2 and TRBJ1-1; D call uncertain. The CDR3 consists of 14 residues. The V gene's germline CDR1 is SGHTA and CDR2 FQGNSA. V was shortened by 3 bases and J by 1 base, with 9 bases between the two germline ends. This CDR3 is CASSFQPTNTEAFF. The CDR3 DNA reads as TGTGCCAGCAGCTTTCAGCCGACGAACACTGAAGCTTTCTTT. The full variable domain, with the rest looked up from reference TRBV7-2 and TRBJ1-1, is GAGVSQSPSNKVTEKGKDVELRCDPISGHTALYWYRQSLGQGLEFLIYFQGNSAPDKSGLPSDRFSAERTGGSVSTLTIQRTQQEDSAVYLCASSFQPTNTEAFFGQGTRLTVV.

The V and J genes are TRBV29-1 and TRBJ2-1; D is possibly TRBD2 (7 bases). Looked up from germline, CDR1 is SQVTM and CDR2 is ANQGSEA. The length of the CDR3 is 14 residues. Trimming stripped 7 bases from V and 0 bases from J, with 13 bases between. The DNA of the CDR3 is TGCAGCGCCCGAAGGGGGGGCTCCTACAATGAGCAGTTCTTC. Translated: CSARRGGSYNEQFF.

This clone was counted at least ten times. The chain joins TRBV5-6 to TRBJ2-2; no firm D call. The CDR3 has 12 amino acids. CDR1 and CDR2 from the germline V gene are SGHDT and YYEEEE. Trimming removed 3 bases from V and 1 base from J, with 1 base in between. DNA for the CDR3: TGTGCCAGCAGCTGGAACACCGGGGAGCTGTTTTTT. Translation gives CASSWNTGELFF.

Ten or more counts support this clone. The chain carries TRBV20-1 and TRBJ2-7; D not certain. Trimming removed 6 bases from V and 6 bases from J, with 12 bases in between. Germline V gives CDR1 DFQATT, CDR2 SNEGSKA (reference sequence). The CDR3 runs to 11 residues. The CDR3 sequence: CSARTGREQYF. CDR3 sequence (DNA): TGCAGTGCAAGGACCGGGCGCGAGCAGTACTTC.

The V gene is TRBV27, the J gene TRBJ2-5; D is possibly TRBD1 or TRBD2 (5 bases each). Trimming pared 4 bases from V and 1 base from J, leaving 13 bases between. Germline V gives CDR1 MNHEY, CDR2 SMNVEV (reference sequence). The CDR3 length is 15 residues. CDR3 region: CASSSTGTPQETQYF. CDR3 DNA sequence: TGTGCCAGCAGTTCCACCGGGACCCCCCAAGAGACCCAGTACTTC.

CDR3 nucleotide sequence: TGTGCCAGTAGTACCTCCCGGACAGGGGGTATCTACGAGCAGTACTTC. Protein sequence: CASSTSRTGGIYEQYF. This chain connects TRBV19 to TRBJ2-7; 10 positions match TRBD1. With V trimmed by 4 bases and J by 3 bases, 9 bases remained unmatched. This CDR3 is 16 amino acids long. Germline CDR1 LNHDA, CDR2 SQIVND (reference sequence).

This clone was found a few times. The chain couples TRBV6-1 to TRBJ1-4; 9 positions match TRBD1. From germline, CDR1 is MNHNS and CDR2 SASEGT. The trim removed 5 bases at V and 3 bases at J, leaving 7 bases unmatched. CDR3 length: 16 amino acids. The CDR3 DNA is TGTGCCAGCAGTCCAGACAGGGGGGTGGCTAATGAAAAACTGTTTTTT. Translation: CASSPDRGVANEKLFF.

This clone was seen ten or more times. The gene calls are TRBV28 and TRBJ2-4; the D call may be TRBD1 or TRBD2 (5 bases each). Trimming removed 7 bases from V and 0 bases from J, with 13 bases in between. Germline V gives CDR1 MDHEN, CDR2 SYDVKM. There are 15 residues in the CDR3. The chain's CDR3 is CASMPGALAKNIQYF. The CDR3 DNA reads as TGTGCCAGCATGCCCGGGGCACTAGCCAAAAACATTCAGTACTTC.

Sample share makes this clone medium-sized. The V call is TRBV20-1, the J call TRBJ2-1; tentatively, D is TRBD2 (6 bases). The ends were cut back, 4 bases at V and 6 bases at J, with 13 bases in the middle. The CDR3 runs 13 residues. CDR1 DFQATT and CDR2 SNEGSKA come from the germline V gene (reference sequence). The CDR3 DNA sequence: TGCAGTGCTACGGGAGTACGGGGCAATGAGCAGTTCTTC. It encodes CSATGVRGNEQFF.

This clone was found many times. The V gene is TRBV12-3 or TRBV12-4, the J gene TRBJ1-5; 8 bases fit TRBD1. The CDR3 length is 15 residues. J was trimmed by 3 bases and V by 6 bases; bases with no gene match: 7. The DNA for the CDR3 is TGTGCCAGCAGCCACCCGGACAGGGTCAATCAGCCCCAGCATTTT. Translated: CASSHPDRVNQPQHF.

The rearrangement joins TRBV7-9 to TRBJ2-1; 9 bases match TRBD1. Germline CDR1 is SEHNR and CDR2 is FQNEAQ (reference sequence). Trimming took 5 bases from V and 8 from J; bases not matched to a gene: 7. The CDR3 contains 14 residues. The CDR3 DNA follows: TGTGCCAGCAGCCACCGGGACAGGGTGGATGAGCAGTTCTTC. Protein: CASSHRDRVDEQFF. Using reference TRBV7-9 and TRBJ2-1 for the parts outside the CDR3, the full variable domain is DTGVSQNPRHKITKRGQNVTFRCDPISEHNRLYWYRQTLGQGPEFLTYFQNEAQLEKSRLLSDRFSAERPKGSFSTLEIQRTEQGDSAMYLCASSHRDRVDEQFFGPGTRLTVL.

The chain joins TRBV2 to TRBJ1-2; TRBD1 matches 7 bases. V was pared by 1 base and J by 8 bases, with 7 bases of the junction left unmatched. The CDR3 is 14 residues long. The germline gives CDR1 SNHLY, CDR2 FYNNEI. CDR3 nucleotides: TGTGCCAGCAGTGAAGAAGCAGGGGGAAGAGGCTACACCTTC. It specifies CASSEEAGGRGYTF. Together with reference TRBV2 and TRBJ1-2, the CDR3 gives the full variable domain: EPEVTQTPSHQVTQMGQEVILRCVPISNHLYFYWYRQILGQKVEFLVSFYNNEISEKSEIFDDQFSVERPDGSNFTLKIRSTKLEDSAMYFCASSEEAGGRGYTFGSGTRLTVV.

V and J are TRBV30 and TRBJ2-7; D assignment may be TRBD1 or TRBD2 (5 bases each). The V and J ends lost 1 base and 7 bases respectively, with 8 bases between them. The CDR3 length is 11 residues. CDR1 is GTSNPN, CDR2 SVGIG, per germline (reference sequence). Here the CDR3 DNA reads TGTGCCTGGAGTGGGGGGAGAGAGCAGTACTTC. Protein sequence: CAWSGGREQYF. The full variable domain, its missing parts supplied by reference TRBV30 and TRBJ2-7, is SQTIHQWPATLVQPVGSPLSLECTVEGTSNPNLYWYRQAAGRGLQLLFYSVGIGQISSEVPQNLSASRPQDRQFILSSKKLLLSDSGFYLCAWSGGREQYFGPGTRLTVT.